The 17 T cell receptor beta chains reported below all come from one sample, sequenced in a study of post-analysis software for immune sequencing data. General study results and limits: Comparison of patients with controls showed roughly five TRBV segments more frequent in patients, TRBV5-6, TRBV5-1 and TRBV20-1 among them.

The antigens of these receptors remain unknown. Researchers reported that TCR beta cDNA libraries carried unique molecular identifiers. From the PCR reads, TCRdb called clonotypes with MiXCR, one entry per CDR3 protein. The table includes 750,000 to 900,000 distinct CDR3 sequences, about 45% detected once. The sequenced sample consisted of blood. These receptors were taken from a girl aged 10-17 years with multiple sclerosis.

The V and J genes are TRBV5-5 and TRBJ2-3; 8 nucleotides agree with TRBD2. Germline V gene sequence: CDR1 SGHKS, CDR2 YYEKEE (reference sequence). Germline trimming cut 4 bases from V and 0 bases from J; bases unmatched to any gene: 7. This CDR3 has 16 residues. The CDR3 region has the DNA TGTGCCAGCAGCCATGTAGCGGGATTAAGCACAGATACGCAGTATTTT. It is translated as CASSHVAGLSTDTQYF.

The J gene is TRBJ2-5, the V gene TRBV25-1; TRBD1 matches 7 bases. This CDR3 has 16 amino acids. The trim removed 3 bases at V and 5 bases at J, leaving 12 bases unmatched. The germline gives CDR1 MGHDK, CDR2 SYGVNS. In DNA form, the CDR3 reads TGTGCCAGCAGTGACGGCCCCACAGGGGAGAAGGAGACCCAGTACTTC. Translated: CASSDGPTGEKETQYF.

This clonotype was counted a few times. V and J are TRBV20-1 and TRBJ2-1; 12 bases are shared with TRBD2. CDR1 is DFQATT and CDR2 is SNEGSKA in the germline V gene (reference sequence). This CDR3 comprises 18 residues. V lost 0 bases and J lost 9; bases outside the gene matches: 15. DNA for the CDR3: TGCAGTGCTAGAGATAAAGACCATCCTAGCGGGAGGGCCGCTGAGCAGTTCTTC. This sequence encodes CSARDKDHPSGRAAEQFF.

This clonotype occurred once. The junction shows a germline mismatch at one end, possibly a read error. This chain joins TRBV29-1 and TRBJ1-5, with D hard to call. The CDR3 spans 13 residues. CDR1 SQVTM and CDR2 ANQGSEA come from the germline V gene. CDR3 DNA: TGCGGCGTTTTGACGGAAAACAATCAGCCCCAGCATTTT. Its translation is CGVLTENNQPQHF.

The chain couples TRBV19 to TRBJ1-5; D gene uncertain. The CDR3 extends over 15 amino acids. Between the trimmed V and J ends, which lost 11 bases and 2 bases, there was a span of 19 bases. Germline CDR1 LNHDA, CDR2 SQIVND (reference sequence). The CDR3 loop is CAGTEGGYRNQPQHF. The CDR3, as DNA: TGTGCCGGTACCGAAGGTGGGTACCGCAATCAGCCCCAGCATTTT. The variable domain in full, completed from reference TRBV19 and TRBJ1-5, reads DGGITQSPKYLFRKEGQNVTLSCEQNLNHDAMYWYRQDPGQGLRLIYYSQIVNDFQKGDIAEGYSVSREKKESFPLTVTSAQKNPTAFYLCAGTEGGYRNQPQHFGDGTRLSIL.

The chain is built from TRBV5-1 and TRBJ2-5; weak D call: TRBD2 (5 bases). Germline CDR1 reads SGHRS; CDR2 reads YFSETQ. The length of the CDR3 is 15 residues. V was trimmed by 2 bases and J by 4 bases, leaving 15 bases between them. CDR3: CASSFGVSVRETQYF. In nucleotides, the CDR3 is TGCGCCAGCAGCTTCGGGGTATCGGTGAGAGAGACCCAGTACTTC.

The genes are TRBV25-1 and TRBJ2-1; D may be TRBD2 (5 bases). CDR3 length: 14 amino acids. Germline V gene data show CDR1 as MGHDK and CDR2 as SYGVNS. V lost 4 bases and J lost 5, with 12 bases in between. CDR3 sequence reads: CASSASGLDNEQFF. DNA of the CDR3: TGTGCCAGCAGTGCGTCAGGACTGGACAATGAGCAGTTCTTC.

The rearrangement joins TRBV5-6 to TRBJ1-5; 7 bases line up with TRBD1. J gave up 2 bases and V 5 bases, and 7 bases lay outside the gene matches. Germline V lookup: CDR1 SGHDT, CDR2 YYEEEE. The length of the CDR3 is 15 residues. The CDR3 spells CASSRQGGGNQPQHF. The CDR3, as DNA: TGTGCCAGCAGTCGACAGGGCGGAGGCAATCAGCCCCAGCATTTT. The variable domain in full, completed from reference TRBV5-6 and TRBJ1-5, reads DAGVTQSPTHLIKTRGQQVTLRCSPKSGHDTVSWYQQALGQGPQFIFQYYEEEERQRGNFPDRFSGHQFPNYSSELNVNALLLGDSALYLCASSRQGGGNQPQHFGDGTRLSIL.

This clonotype showed up just a few times. The chain carries TRBV7-2 and TRBJ2-7; no firm D call. This CDR3 region has 12 residues. CDR1 SGHTA and CDR2 FQGNSA come from the germline V gene. Trimming pared 4 bases from V and 6 bases from J, leaving 10 bases between. CDR3 residues: CASSYGSAEQYF. The CDR3 DNA sequence: TGTGCCAGCAGCTATGGAAGTGCCGAGCAGTACTTC.

CDR3 coding DNA: TGCAGTGCTAGGGGCAGGGTAGTAAGGTCAGATACGCAGTATTTT. Translated, it gives CSARGRVVRSDTQYF. This rearrangement joins TRBV20-1 to TRBJ2-3; perhaps TRBD1 as D (5 bases). The CDR3 length is 15 residues. Germline V gives CDR1 DFQATT, CDR2 SNEGSKA (reference sequence). The V end lost 3 bases, the J end lost 4 bases, and 17 bases lay between the germline ends.

Comment on this clonotype: This clone may be a read error of a much larger clone one base away. The chain carries TRBV11-2 and TRBJ2-7; no reliable D call. Germline lookup yields CDR1 SGHAT and CDR2 FQNNGV. This CDR3 region has 12 residues. The V end was cut by 5 bases, the J end by 3 bases, with 8 bases between. In nucleotides, the CDR3 is TGTGCCAGCAGCGCCCTGGGCTACGAGCAGTACTTC. Translation: CASSALGYEQYF.

The chain employs TRBV7-9 and TRBJ2-1; 7 positions agree with TRBD2. The trim removed 1 base at V and 1 base at J, leaving 4 bases unmatched. CDR1 and CDR2 (germline): SEHNR, FQNEAQ (reference sequence). The CDR3 has 16 residues. CDR3 bases: TGTGCCAGCAGCTTAGGGCGGGAGTATTCCTACAATGAGCAGTTCTTC. Translated: CASSLGREYSYNEQFF.

J is TRBJ1-2 and V is TRBV11-2, with D possibly being TRBD1 (6 bases). In germline, CDR1 is SGHAT, CDR2 FQNNGV. V was pared by 1 base and J by 8 bases, with 14 bases between. The CDR3 extends over 14 amino acids. The CDR3 reads CASSLAGVPSGYTF. For the CDR3, the DNA is TGTGCCAGCAGCTTAGCAGGGGTTCCGTCCGGCTACACCTTC.

This clonotype was picked up a small number of times. The V and J genes are TRBV24-1 and TRBJ2-1, with 12 bases lining up with TRBD2. The V segment lost 7 bases and the J segment 10 bases; nucleotides outside the gene matches: 10. This CDR3 spans 15 amino acids. Germline V gene sequence: CDR1 KGHDR, CDR2 SFDVKD. CDR3 nucleotides: TGTGCCACCAGCCCAACCGGACTAGCGGGAACCGAGCAGTTCTTC. Amino acids: CATSPTGLAGTEQFF.

The rearrangement uses TRBV10-2 and TRBJ2-1, with 9 bases identical to TRBD2. V shed 9 bases, J shed 0 bases, and the junction held 9 bases outside the gene matches. This CDR3 spans 16 amino acids. Germline CDR1 is WSHSY and CDR2 is SAAADI. The CDR3 region is CASYSAGGSSYNEQFF. The CDR3 nucleotides are TGCGCCAGTTACTCTGCGGGAGGGAGCTCCTACAATGAGCAGTTCTTC.

V gene TRBV29-1 combines with J gene TRBJ2-7; 9 positions match TRBD2. Germline CDR1 and CDR2: SQVTM and ANQGSEA. This CDR3 is 18 amino acids long. J gave up 2 bases and V 7 bases, and 21 bases lay outside the gene matches. DNA of the CDR3: TGCAGCGCTGCCGATGGTATAGCGGGAGACTGCGGGCCCTACGAGCAGTACGTC. Amino acid sequence: CSAADGIAGDCGPYEQYV.

The rearrangement joins TRBV28 to TRBJ1-6; 7 bases map to TRBD1. Germline assignment: CDR1 MDHEN and CDR2 SYDVKM. The junction had 12 bases not matched to a gene; V was cut back by 6 bases and J by 7 bases. The CDR3 has 16 amino acids. The CDR3 nucleotides read TGTGCCAGCAGCCGGTCGGAACCGACAGGGAATTCACCCCTCCACTTT. Translating gives CASSRSEPTGNSPLHF.